The rows below give T cell receptor beta chains drawn from one sample of a study of shared clonotypes between healthy human individuals. Repertoires were generated with immunoSEQ multiplex PCR, while TCRdb's copy carries only in-frame clones and drops some. The sample contains millions of clones, about 95% of which appear only once. The sample comprised naive CD8+ T cells sorted from blood. The receptors shown here come from a man aged 18 to 35 in good health. The CDR3 runs from the conserved cysteine through the conserved F or W.

v_gene	j_gene	CDR3aa
TRBV5-6	TRBJ1-4	CASSLSAGLNEKLFF
TRBV21-1	TRBJ2-7	CATSARTVRGSYEQYF
TRBV4-1	TRBJ2-7	CASSQNVGVVIYEQYF
TRBV28	TRBJ2-7	CASSTMIAAVPYEQYF
TRBV5-8	TRBJ2-6	CASSLAPLQAGANVLTF
TRBV5-5	TRBJ2-7	CASSDYYEQYF
TRBV4-1	TRBJ2-1	CASSQDWEAGLYNEQFF
TRBV2	TRBJ2-5	CASTDGEVYQETQYF
TRBV9	TRBJ2-7	CASSRTPGPGTGGHNEQYF
TRBV13	TRBJ2-7	CASSQRTSYEQYF
TRBV15	TRBJ1-3	CATSTPGTGLDTIYF
TRBV6-6	TRBJ2-7	CASSYDISYEQYF
TRBV11-3	TRBJ2-3	CASSPDPGQTTQYF
TRBV30	TRBJ2-4	CAWRFWAAYTENIQYF
TRBV30	TRBJ1-1	CAWSEMTGAEAFF
TRBV6-1	TRBJ2-7	CASSEQYLGLAAYEQYF
TRBV7-8	TRBJ2-3	CASRGETTDTQYF
TRBV28	TRBJ2-7	CASSLAQLLSYEQYF
TRBV9	TRBJ2-7	CASSYGTGAYEQYF
TRBV13	TRBJ2-3	CASSSSTDTQYF
TRBV7-6	TRBJ2-7	CASSAGQGNYEQYF
TRBV7-2	TRBJ2-2	CASSLLLTGELFF
TRBV5-6	TRBJ1-2	CASSLGTGLRPYGYTF
TRBV15	TRBJ1-1	CARLSGVSGNTEAFF
TRBV7-9	TRBJ2-5	CASSPGTVGEETQYF
TRBV19	TRBJ1-5	CASSMTRDRAHF
TRBV2	TRBJ1-2	CASNEQGDYGYTF
TRBV9	TRBJ1-1	CASSVAGYENTEAFF
TRBV7-8	TRBJ2-7	CASSSDHSYEQYF
TRBV7-9	TRBJ1-1	CASSPPTQNTEAFF
TRBV27	TRBJ1-1	CATRLGQGANTEAFF
TRBV10-2	TRBJ2-7	CASSDRTVYYEQYF
TRBV11-2	TRBJ2-1	CASSWGQGNEQFF
TRBV5-1	TRBJ1-6	CASSIDNYNSPLHF
TRBV4-1	TRBJ2-1	CASSQDRDRGYNEQFF
TRBV6-6	TRBJ2-7	CASSYHPGLKGNEQYF
TRBV5-4	TRBJ1-2	CASSIAGTVGYTF
TRBV2	TRBJ1-5	CASSEAPYSNQPQHF
TRBV4-3	TRBJ1-1	CASSQERDRVGTEAFF
TRBV6-5	TRBJ2-1	CASSYSSSGNNEQFF
TRBV19	TRBJ2-7	CASSPGGLSYEQYF